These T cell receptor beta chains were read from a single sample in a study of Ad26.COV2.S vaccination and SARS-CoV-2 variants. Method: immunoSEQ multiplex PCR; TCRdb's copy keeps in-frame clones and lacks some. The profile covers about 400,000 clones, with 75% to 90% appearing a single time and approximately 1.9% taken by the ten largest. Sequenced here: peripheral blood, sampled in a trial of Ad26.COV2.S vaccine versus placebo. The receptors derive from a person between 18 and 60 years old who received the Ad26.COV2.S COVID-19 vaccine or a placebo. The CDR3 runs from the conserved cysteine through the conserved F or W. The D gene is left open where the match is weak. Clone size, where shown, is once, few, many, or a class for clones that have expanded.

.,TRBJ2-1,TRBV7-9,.,CASSLAAGAYNEQFF,TGTGCCAGCAGCTTAGCGGCAGGGGCCTACAATGAGCAGTTCTTC
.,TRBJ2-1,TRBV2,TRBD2,CASSEVAGPTNEQFF,TGTGCCAGCAGTGAAGTAGCGGGTCCCACCAATGAGCAGTTCTTC
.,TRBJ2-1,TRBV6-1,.,CASSDIRISYNEQFF,TGTGCCAGCAGTGACATAAGAATCTCCTACAATGAGCAGTTCTTC
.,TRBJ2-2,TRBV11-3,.,CASSLAGNGELFF,TGTGCCAGCAGCTTAGCAGGGAACGGGGAGCTGTTTTTT
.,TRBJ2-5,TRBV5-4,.,CASSLEVSETQYF,TGTGCCAGCAGCTTGGAGGTTTCGGAGACCCAGTACTTC
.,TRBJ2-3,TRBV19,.,CASRSGTYGSTDTQYF,TGTGCCAGTCGCTCGGGGACATACGGGAGCACAGATACGCAGTATTTT
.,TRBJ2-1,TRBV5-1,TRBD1,CASSFDRAGYGEQFF,TGCGCCAGCAGCTTTGACAGGGCGGGTTATGGGGAGCAGTTCTTC
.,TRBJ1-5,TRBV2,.,CASSETGPGRGQPQHF,TGTGCCAGCAGTGAAACGGGCCCGGGTAGGGGTCAGCCCCAGCATTTT
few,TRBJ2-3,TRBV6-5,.,CASSTLGDGTDTQYF,TGTGCCAGCAGTACCCTGGGGGATGGCACAGATACGCAGTATTTT
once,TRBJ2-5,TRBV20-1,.,CSASNPGQETQYF,TGCAGTGCTAGTAATCCGGGACAAGAGACCCAGTACTTC
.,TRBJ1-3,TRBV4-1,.,CASSQPPGNTIYF,TGCGCCAGCAGCCAACCCCCGGGAAACACCATATATTTT
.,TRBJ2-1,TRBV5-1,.,CASGESGLGVYNEQFF,TGCGCCAGCGGCGAATCCGGGCTAGGAGTCTACAATGAGCAGTTCTTC
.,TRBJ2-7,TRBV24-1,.,CATSEAGTYEQYF,TGTGCCACCAGTGAGGCGGGAACCTACGAGCAGTACTTC